Listed here are 29 T cell receptor beta chains from one sample, sequenced in a study of PD-1 blockade in classical Hodgkin lymphoma. Using immunoSEQ multiplex PCR, the repertoire was profiled, and TCRdb retains in-frame clones only, with some absent. The repertoire holds 130,000 to 150,000 clones, with 78% as singletons. All the patients suffered relapse after autologous stem cell transplantation, and brentuximab vedotin exposure differed. This sample comprised peripheral blood mononuclear cells (PBMCs), obtained before the second cycle of nivolumab. The receptors come from a human donor with classical Hodgkin lymphoma.

V is TRBV7-9 and J is TRBJ1-2, with D uncertain. V was pared by 0 bases and J by 3 bases, with 8 bases between. CDR3 length: 14 amino acids. The germline V gene has CDR1 SEHNR and CDR2 FQNEAQ (reference sequence). The CDR3 region has the DNA TGTGCCAGCAGCTTAGCAGCCAACGACTATGGCTACACCTTC. Translated: CASSLAANDYGYTF.

The genes are TRBV6-6 and TRBJ1-1; D ambiguous. Germline lookup yields CDR1 MNHNY and CDR2 SVGAGI (reference sequence). The CDR3 consists of 14 residues. Trimming removed 4 bases from V and 4 bases from J, with 13 bases in between. In DNA form, the CDR3 reads TGTGCCAGCAGTTTCGCCACTCGGGGCACTGAAGCTTTCTTT. It is translated as CASSFATRGTEAFF.

The genes are TRBV29-1 and TRBJ2-3; the D gene is possibly TRBD1 (6 bases). The germline CDR1 and CDR2 sequences are SQVTM and ANQGSEA. This CDR3 comprises 15 residues. V shed 1 base and J shed 0 bases, with 11 bases lying between them. The CDR3 sequence is CSVEGTVSSTDTQYF. As DNA, the CDR3 is TGCAGCGTTGAAGGGACAGTCTCTAGCACAGATACGCAGTATTTT.

In its sample, this clone was seen a few times. The rearrangement links TRBV7-2 to TRBJ1-2; the match to TRBD1 covers 7 bases. CDR3 size: 13 residues. V was pared by 3 bases and J by 8 bases, with 6 bases of the junction left unmatched. The V gene's germline CDR1 is SGHTA and CDR2 FQGNSA. The DNA for the CDR3 is TGTGCCAGCAGCTTGGGAGGGGGCCGAGGCTACACCTTC. Protein: CASSLGGGRGYTF.

The rearrangement links TRBV11-2 to TRBJ2-7; D is unclear. This CDR3 region has 15 residues. Germline V gene sequence: CDR1 SGHAT, CDR2 FQNNGV. Trimming shortened V by 2 bases and J by 3 bases, and 14 bases separated the two germline ends. The CDR3, as DNA: TGTGCCAGCAGCTTACTCGTGTACTCCGACTACGAGCAGTACTTC. This sequence encodes CASSLLVYSDYEQYF.

This clone has a handful of counts. This sequence joins TRBV19 and TRBJ1-4; TRBD1 agrees at 8 bases. The germline gives CDR1 LNHDA, CDR2 SQIVND (reference sequence). The CDR3 totals 16 residues. With 3 bases clipped from V and 4 bases from J, the junction kept 7 bases outside the gene matches. The CDR3 coding sequence is TGTGCCAGTAGTATCCGGACAGGGTATGGTAATGAAAAACTGTTTTTT. Residues: CASSIRTGYGNEKLFF.

This chain joins TRBV7-9 and TRBJ2-7, with 9 bases lining up with TRBD1. This CDR3 contains 15 residues. Per germline, CDR1 SEHNR and CDR2 FQNEAQ (reference sequence). With V trimmed by 3 bases and J by 7 bases, 10 bases remained unmatched. The CDR3 is CASSFFGTGLEEQYF. The CDR3 bases are TGTGCCAGCAGCTTCTTCGGGACAGGGCTGGAAGAGCAGTACTTC.

This rearrangement joins TRBV7-8 to TRBJ2-5; D is perhaps TRBD2 (6 bases). This CDR3 has 15 amino acids. The germline gives CDR1 SGHVS, CDR2 FQNEAQ. Trimming shortened V by 1 base and J by 0 bases, and 9 bases separated the two germline ends. CDR3 sequence (DNA): TGTGCCAGCAGCTTAGGTCGCGGGGACCAAGAGACCCAGTACTTC. Protein product: CASSLGRGDQETQYF.

This chain uses TRBV2 with TRBJ2-7; D not certain. V was pared by 4 bases and J by 5 bases, with 15 bases between. The CDR3 spans 14 residues. The V gene's germline CDR1 is SNHLY and CDR2 FYNNEI. The CDR3 nucleotides read TGTGCCAGCAGTGTGGTGGCGTGGCATAACGAGCAGTACTTC. This sequence encodes CASSVVAWHNEQYF.

This sequence joins TRBV7-9 and TRBJ2-5, with TRBD1 matching 7 bases. CDR3 length equals 14 residues. Trimming removed 5 bases from V and 2 bases from J; junction bases left unmatched: 5. CDR1 SEHNR and CDR2 FQNEAQ come from the germline V gene (reference sequence). CDR3 nucleotides: TGTGCCAGCAGCCGAGGGACAGCTCAAGAGACCCAGTACTTC. As protein: CASSRGTAQETQYF.

The chain recombines TRBV9 with TRBJ2-1; no clear D. With 3 bases removed from V and 9 bases from J, the gap between germline ends came to 16 bases. Germline assignment: CDR1 SGDLS and CDR2 YYNGEE. The CDR3 is made up of 14 amino acids. CDR3 bases: TGTGCCAGCAGCGCCATCCTCCCGGGCCTTGAGCAGTTCTTC. Protein: CASSAILPGLEQFF.

The rearrangement joins TRBV6-6 to TRBJ2-7; TRBD2 aligns across 8 bases. Trimming at V came to 1 base and at J to 6 bases, leaving 5 bases not matched to a gene. This CDR3 has 14 residues. The germline V gene encodes CDR1 MNHNY and CDR2 SVGAGI (reference sequence). DNA of the CDR3: TGTGCCAGCAGTTACTGGGGCAGCGGGAGCGAGCAGTACTTC. This codes for CASSYWGSGSEQYF.

This clone was counted once. The chain employs TRBV6-6 and TRBJ1-1, with 8 bases fitting TRBD1. The V gene's germline CDR1 is MNHNY and CDR2 SVGAGI (reference sequence). The V and J ends lost 4 bases and 7 bases, in that order; junction bases with no gene match: 14. The CDR3 is 16 amino acids. CDR3: CASSSYTSTGGFEAFF. Written as DNA, the CDR3 is TGTGCCAGCAGTTCGTACACTAGCACAGGGGGGTTTGAAGCTTTCTTT.

The chain recombines TRBV9 with TRBJ1-2; D call uncertain. Germline values: CDR1 SGDLS, CDR2 YYNGEE. V lost 2 bases and J 0 bases, leaving 8 bases between the germline ends. The CDR3 sequence is 14 residues long. CDR3 protein: CASSVWDTNYGYTF. The CDR3 nucleotides read TGTGCCAGCAGCGTTTGGGATACTAACTATGGCTACACCTTC.

The rearrangement uses TRBV4-1 and TRBJ2-5; 8 nucleotides agree with TRBD2. The better agreement between TRBJ2-7 and the DNA end casts doubt on the J call. CDR1 and CDR2 from the germline V gene are MGHRA and YSYEKL. The CDR3 spans 16 residues. CDR3 protein: CASSQEGREGHYEQYF. CDR3 nucleotide sequence: TGCGCCAGCAGCCAAGAAGGACGGGAGGGCCACTACGAGCAGTACTTC.

This clone was found a few times. J is TRBJ1-1 and V is TRBV7-3; possible D gene TRBD1, 6 bases. This CDR3 comprises 13 residues. Trimming shortened V by 5 bases and J by 1 base, and 8 bases separated the two germline ends. Per germline, CDR1 SGHTA and CDR2 FQGTGA. Here the CDR3 reads CASSPQGNTEAFF. CDR3 sequence (DNA): TGTGCCAGCAGCCCACAGGGGAACACTGAAGCTTTCTTT.

The chain couples TRBV30 to TRBJ2-5; the D is unclear. The CDR3 spans 13 residues. From germline, CDR1 is GTSNPN and CDR2 SVGIG (reference sequence). The V gene lost 0 bases and the J gene lost 1 base, with 6 bases spanning the gap. The CDR3 sequence is CAWSVQFQETQYF. The CDR3 DNA sequence: TGTGCCTGGAGTGTCCAGTTCCAAGAGACCCAGTACTTC.

This chain's CDR3 is CASSQEGLVVTGELFF. The DNA of the CDR3 is TGTGCCAGCAGCCAAGAGGGGTTAGTGGTCACCGGGGAGCTGTTTTTT. The genes are TRBV4-2 and TRBJ2-2, with D unresolved. V was cut by 0 bases and J by 4 bases, with 12 bases left in between. The CDR3 is 16 residues long. Per germline, CDR1 LGHNA and CDR2 YNFKEQ.

The rearrangement joins TRBV10-3 to TRBJ2-5; 9 bases align to TRBD1. The germline gives CDR1 ENHRY, CDR2 SYGVKD. V shed 1 base and J 5 bases; nucleotides not matched to a gene: 5. The CDR3 totals 15 residues. The CDR3, as DNA: TGTGCCATCAGTGAGTTGACAGGGGGGACGGAGACCCAGTACTTC. Protein sequence: CAISELTGGTETQYF.

The chain recombines TRBV7-9 with TRBJ1-2; D might be TRBD1 (5 bases). V was clipped by 5 bases and J by 4 bases, with 20 bases between them. Germline-derived CDR1 and CDR2 are SEHNR and FQNEAQ (reference sequence). The CDR3 consists of 16 residues. The CDR3 DNA follows: TGTGCCAGCAGCCGTGTGGGGACGAGGGAGGGCTATGGCTACACCTTC. Translated: CASSRVGTREGYGYTF.

The V and J genes are TRBV2 and TRBJ1-1, with D perhaps matching TRBD1 (5 bases). Germline CDR1 reads SNHLY; CDR2 reads FYNNEI. V dropped 7 bases and J dropped 4 bases, with 7 bases sitting between them. This CDR3 comprises 11 residues. The CDR3 coding sequence is TGTGCCAGCACAGGGTTCACTGAAGCTTTCTTT. The encoded protein is CASTGFTEAFF.

The chain is built from TRBV2 and TRBJ1-1; 9 bases are a match to TRBD1. The trim removed 7 bases at V and 0 bases at J, leaving 6 bases unmatched. The CDR3 totals 15 residues. Germline CDR1 SNHLY, CDR2 FYNNEI. The CDR3 sequence: CASTGTGRMNTEAFF. The CDR3 bases are TGTGCCAGCACCGGGACAGGGAGGATGAACACTGAAGCTTTCTTT.

The chain carries TRBV15 and TRBJ1-2; D gene ambiguous. Germline V CDR1 and CDR2: LNHNV, YYDKDF (reference sequence). The CDR3 totals 14 residues. Trimming pared 0 bases from V and 8 bases from J, leaving 13 bases between. CDR3 in amino acids: CATSREGFSGGYTF. The CDR3 bases are TGTGCCACCAGCAGAGAAGGCTTCTCGGGGGGCTACACCTTC.

This chain connects TRBV28 to TRBJ2-3, with unresolved D. The V end lost 2 bases, the J end lost 2 bases, and 11 bases lay between the germline ends. The CDR3 runs to 15 residues. CDR1 MDHEN and CDR2 SYDVKM come from the germline V gene. Here the CDR3 DNA reads TGTGCCAGCAGTTTAGCCGGAATGTACACAGATACGCAGTATTTT. Protein: CASSLAGMYTDTQYF.

Concerning this clone: In the same sample, other DNA sequences code for this CDR3. The J gene is TRBJ2-5, the V gene TRBV18, with unresolved D. V was clipped by 2 bases and J by 1 base, with 5 bases between them. CDR1 is KGHSH, CDR2 LQKENI, per germline. The CDR3 consists of 13 residues. The CDR3 DNA reads TGTGCCAGCTCACCAACCCCCCAAGAGACCCAGTACTTC. Its translation is CASSPTPQETQYF.

The V gene is TRBV6-5, the J gene TRBJ1-2; D possibly corresponds to TRBD1 (6 bases). The germline V and J ends were trimmed by 0 bases and 3 bases, with 14 bases remaining between them. The V gene's germline CDR1 is MNHEY and CDR2 SVGAGI. The CDR3 length is 16 residues. In DNA, the CDR3 is TGTGCCAGCAGTTACTCTCTGGACAGTCCGTACTATGGCTACACCTTC. It codes for CASSYSLDSPYYGYTF.

The chain is built from TRBV19 and TRBJ2-1; weak D call: TRBD1 (5 bases). V lost 4 bases and J lost 9, with 13 bases in between. This CDR3 is 13 amino acids long. The germline CDR1 and CDR2 sequences are LNHDA and SQIVND (reference sequence). This CDR3 reads CASSTLDRPEQFF. The CDR3 DNA is TGTGCCAGTAGTACCCTCGACAGACCTGAGCAGTTCTTC.

The CDR3 DNA reads as TGTGCCAGTAGCCCTCAGGGAGCGGGAGGGCGGGGCTCCTACAATGAGCAGTTCTTC. As protein: CASSPQGAGGRGSYNEQFF. The V call is TRBV19, the J call TRBJ2-1; TRBD2 matches 10 bases. The germline CDR1 and CDR2 sequences are LNHDA and SQIVND (reference sequence). Trimming at V came to 6 bases and at J to 0 bases, leaving 14 bases not matched to a gene. The CDR3 consists of 19 residues.

This clone turned up a few times. The J gene is TRBJ2-7, the V gene TRBV7-3; 7 bases fit TRBD2. Germline V gene sequence: CDR1 SGHTA, CDR2 FQGTGA. This CDR3 is 13 amino acids long. J gave up 6 bases and V 5 bases, and 7 bases lay outside the gene matches. As DNA, the CDR3 is TGTGCCAGCAGCCCCCCGGGAGGTCGCGAGCAGTACTTC. Its protein is CASSPPGGREQYF.